A single sample gave rise to the 27 T cell receptor beta chains below, sequenced in a study of cytomegalovirus exposure and HLA in healthy donors. Method: immunoSEQ multiplex PCR; TCRdb's copy keeps in-frame clones and lacks some. The table records 230,000 or so clones, 70% to 90% of them present only once. Sequenced input: PBMCs. Receptors originate from a woman aged 18 to 35 in good health and CMV-seronegative.

With regard to this clone: Other nucleotide sequences from this sample produce the same CDR3. The rearrangement joins TRBV2 to TRBJ2-7; 10 positions agree with TRBD1. Germline CDR1 reads SNHLY; CDR2 reads FYNNEI. V trimming: 8 bases; J trimming: 3 bases; junction bases outside the gene matches: 4. The CDR3 length is 13 residues. CDR3 bases: TGTGCCAGCGGGGGGACAGGGGTCTACGAGCAGTACTTC. As protein: CASGGTGVYEQYF.

This sequence joins TRBV13 and TRBJ2-7; TRBD1 matches at 7 bases. From germline, CDR1 is PRHDT and CDR2 FYEKMQ (reference sequence). This CDR3 contains 16 residues. Germline trimming cut 3 bases from V and 0 bases from J; bases unmatched to any gene: 8. The CDR3 DNA reads TGTGCCAGCAGCTTGGGACAGTCAACGAGCTCCTACGAGCAGTACTTC. This sequence encodes CASSLGQSTSSYEQYF.

The chain carries TRBV27 and TRBJ2-7; D is possibly TRBD1 (6 bases). The V end was cut by 2 bases, the J end by 5 bases, with 16 bases between. The CDR3 is made up of 15 amino acids. Germline V gives CDR1 MNHEY, CDR2 SMNVEV (reference sequence). DNA of the CDR3: TGTGCCAGCAGTTTAGGCAGGGGCTCAGGAAACGAGCAGTACTTC. Protein sequence: CASSLGRGSGNEQYF.

As concerns this clone: The sample contains more than one DNA sequence encoding this CDR3. The J gene is TRBJ1-2, the V gene TRBV6-5, with D perhaps TRBD1 (6 bases). The germline gives CDR1 MNHEY, CDR2 SVGAGI. The CDR3 contains 13 residues. Trimming removed 2 bases at V and 4 bases at J, with 8 bases between. The chain's CDR3 is CASSYQGIYGYTF. The CDR3 DNA reads TGTGCCAGCAGTTACCAGGGGATCTATGGCTACACCTTC.

This clone was recorded only once. V gene TRBV4-1 combines with J gene TRBJ1-1; D ambiguous. CDR3 length: 15 amino acids. Germline V gene sequence: CDR1 MGHRA, CDR2 YSYEKL. Trimming took 2 bases from V and 1 from J, leaving 11 bases between them. Here the CDR3 DNA reads TGCGCCAGCAGCCAAAGTCAAAGAGGGAACACTGAAGCTTTCTTT. This codes for CASSQSQRGNTEAFF.

V gene TRBV28 combines with J gene TRBJ2-5; 12 nucleotides agree with TRBD1. Germline V gene sequence: CDR1 MDHEN, CDR2 SYDVKM. The V gene end was trimmed by 6 bases and the J gene end by 5 bases; junction bases not matched to a gene: 7. The CDR3 contains 15 residues. The CDR3 region has the DNA TGTGCCAGCAGCTCCCGGGACAGGGGGCAGGAGACCCAGTACTTC. Translation gives CASSSRDRGQETQYF.

This clone was picked up one time. This chain links TRBV29-1 with TRBJ1-1; 7 bases match TRBD1. Germline lookup yields CDR1 SQVTM and CDR2 ANQGSEA. J lost 1 base, V lost 6 bases, and 11 bases had no gene match. The CDR3 sequence is 15 residues long. CDR3 in DNA: TGCAGCGTCAATGGACAGGAAAGGGCGAACACTGAAGCTTTCTTT. Translating it yields CSVNGQERANTEAFF.

The sample holds one count of this clone. V gene TRBV15 combines with J gene TRBJ2-5; TRBD2 aligns across 7 bases. V dropped 4 bases and J dropped 3; count of bases not matched to a gene: 8. CDR1 and CDR2 (germline): LNHNV, YYDKDF (reference sequence). The CDR3 has 15 amino acids. The CDR3 loop is CATSITGLVEETQYF. The CDR3 DNA follows: TGTGCCACCAGCATTACCGGACTAGTTGAAGAGACCCAGTACTTC.

The V and J genes are TRBV2 and TRBJ1-4; D is unclear. CDR3 size: 11 residues. The germline V gene has CDR1 SNHLY and CDR2 FYNNEI. With 5 bases removed from V and 7 bases from J, the gap between germline ends came to 5 bases. CDR3 nucleotides: TGTGCCAGCAGTCTAAGTGAAAAACTGTTTTTT. Translating it yields CASSLSEKLFF.

This clone appeared once. This sequence joins TRBV20-1 and TRBJ2-7; D is ambiguous. V was shortened by 6 bases and J by 5 bases, with 11 bases between the two germline ends. This CDR3 is 11 amino acids long. In germline, CDR1 is DFQATT, CDR2 SNEGSKA (reference sequence). DNA for the CDR3: TGCAGTGCGGCCGGGTCGGACGAGCAGTACTTC. It codes for CSAAGSDEQYF.

This chain links TRBV29-1 with TRBJ2-5, with D perhaps TRBD2 (5 bases). The CDR3 extends over 12 amino acids. The V gene lost 6 bases and the J gene lost 5 bases, with 13 bases spanning the gap. CDR1 and CDR2 (germline): SQVTM, ANQGSEA. The CDR3 nucleotides read TGCAGCGTCGGGAAAAAGGCTGAGACCCAGTACTTC. Protein: CSVGKKAETQYF.

This sequence joins TRBV28 and TRBJ2-1, with TRBD1 matching over 12 bases. V trimming: 6 bases; J trimming: 4 bases; junction bases outside the gene matches: 7. The germline V gene has CDR1 MDHEN and CDR2 SYDVKM. This CDR3 comprises 16 residues. The CDR3 sequence is CASRQGGQGAYNEQFF. The CDR3 DNA follows: TGTGCCAGCAGACAAGGGGGACAGGGGGCTTACAATGAGCAGTTCTTC.

V gene TRBV6-1 combines with J gene TRBJ1-1; D might be TRBD1 (5 bases). Germline V gene data show CDR1 as MNHNS and CDR2 as SASEGT. This CDR3 contains 14 residues. Deletions cut 2 bases from V and 1 base from J, with 8 bases between. CDR3 protein: CASSEPGGNTEAFF. The CDR3, as DNA: TGTGCCAGCAGTGAACCGGGGGGGAACACTGAAGCTTTCTTT.

V and J are TRBV11-2 and TRBJ2-7; 10 nucleotides line up with TRBD2. Germline V gene lookup returns CDR1 SGHAT and CDR2 FQNNGV. The CDR3 totals 16 residues. V gave up 5 bases and J gave up 3 bases; unmatched junction bases: 10. CDR3 sequence reads: CASSPPVAGGLYEQYF. DNA for the CDR3: TGTGCCAGCAGCCCACCGGTAGCGGGAGGCCTCTACGAGCAGTACTTC.

This chain links TRBV18 with TRBJ2-7, with a possible D match to TRBD2 (6 bases). Per the germline V gene, CDR1 is KGHSH and CDR2 is LQKENI. The V end was cut by 0 bases, the J end by 6 bases, with 15 bases between. CDR3 size: 15 residues. CDR3 protein: CASSPPETPGLEQYF. The CDR3 DNA sequence: TGTGCCAGCTCACCACCCGAGACCCCGGGACTCGAGCAGTACTTC.

The genes are TRBV5-4 and TRBJ2-1; 14 positions match TRBD2. Trimming took 2 bases from V and 4 from J; bases not matched to a gene: 8. The CDR3 length is 18 residues. Per germline, CDR1 SGHNT and CDR2 YYREEE (reference sequence). Here the CDR3 reads CASSLGLAGGSGYNEQFF. Written as DNA, the CDR3 is TGTGCCAGCAGCTTAGGACTAGCGGGAGGATCGGGGTACAATGAGCAGTTCTTC.

V usage is TRBV4-1 and J usage is TRBJ2-2, with TRBD2 matching over 12 bases. CDR3 length: 16 amino acids. V trimming: 1 base; J trimming: 5 bases; junction bases outside the gene matches: 2. Germline CDR1 and CDR2: MGHRA and YSYEKL. The CDR3 reads CASSQVLAGGTGELFF. In DNA, the CDR3 is TGCGCCAGCAGCCAAGTCCTAGCGGGAGGGACCGGGGAGCTGTTTTTT.

The J gene is TRBJ1-2, the V gene TRBV27, with TRBD1 matching over 7 bases. CDR1 is MNHEY and CDR2 is SMNVEV in the germline V gene (reference sequence). Losses at the gene ends were 3 bases for V and 6 bases for J; bases not matched to a gene: 7. The CDR3 has 14 amino acids. In nucleotides, the CDR3 is TGTGCCAGCAGTTTCACAGGGGCCAGTAATGGCTACACCTTC. Encoded protein: CASSFTGASNGYTF.

A note on this clone: One junction end does not reproduce the germline sequence, and a read error may be involved. The CDR3 coding sequence is TGTGCCGGCAGTACAGGGACCAGCTATGGCTACACCTTC. It yields the protein CAGSTGTSYGYTF. V and J are TRBV6-1 and TRBJ1-2; D may be TRBD1 (6 bases). Germline lookup yields CDR1 MNHNS and CDR2 SASEGT. The CDR3 runs 13 residues.

The V and J genes are TRBV4-1 and TRBJ2-1; possibly TRBD1 for D (5 bases). The germline V gene has CDR1 MGHRA and CDR2 YSYEKL. V was clipped by 0 bases and J by 4 bases, with 16 bases between them. The CDR3 runs 17 residues. In nucleotides, the CDR3 is TGCGCCAGCAGCCAAGACCTAGGGGCGAGTGGGTACAATGAGCAGTTCTTC. Translating gives CASSQDLGASGYNEQFF.

This chain uses TRBV25-1 with TRBJ2-7; TRBD2 is a possible D gene (6 bases). CDR3 length: 15 residues. Trimming stripped 6 bases from V and 6 bases from J, with 21 bases between. Looked up from germline, CDR1 is MGHDK and CDR2 is SYGVNS. The CDR3 DNA reads TGTGCCAGCAGAACTACCGGGACTCAGTCAAGCGAGCAGTACTTC. Residues: CASRTTGTQSSEQYF.

The J gene is TRBJ1-2, the V gene TRBV5-4, with D perhaps TRBD1 (5 bases). The CDR3 covers 14 residues. V lost 4 bases and J 4 bases, leaving 14 bases between the germline ends. Germline CDR1 reads SGHNT; CDR2 reads YYREEE (reference sequence). The CDR3 DNA is TGTGCCAGCAGCGGGGCAGGCAGCCGCTATGGCTACACCTTC. Translating it yields CASSGAGSRYGYTF.

The rearrangement links TRBV11-2 to TRBJ2-1; D not certain. Germline V gene sequence: CDR1 SGHAT, CDR2 FQNNGV. CDR3 length: 11 residues. V lost 3 bases and J 9 bases, leaving 6 bases between the germline ends. CDR3 nucleotide sequence: TGTGCCAGCAGCTTCCCAGGTGAGCAGTTCTTC. Amino acid sequence: CASSFPGEQFF. The full variable domain, in which reference TRBV11-2 and TRBJ2-1 provide the parts outside the CDR3, is EAGVAQSPRYKIIEKRQSVAFWCNPISGHATLYWYQQILGQGPKLLIQFQNNGVVDDSQLPKDRFSAERLKGVDSTLKIQPAKLEDSAVYLCASSFPGEQFFGPGTRLTVL.

The chain is built from TRBV7-9 and TRBJ2-7, with TRBD1 identical over 8 bases. This CDR3 has 15 amino acids. V lost 5 bases, J lost 4 bases, and 10 bases stayed unmatched. Germline assignment: CDR1 SEHNR and CDR2 FQNEAQ (reference sequence). The CDR3: CASSNPDRGKYEQYF. For the CDR3, the DNA is TGTGCCAGCAGCAACCCTGACAGGGGAAAGTACGAGCAGTACTTC.

This CDR3 reads CASSFRDIRQGRYYNEQFF. CDR3 coding DNA: TGCGCCAGCAGCTTCCGGGACATTCGACAGGGCCGATACTACAATGAGCAGTTCTTC. This sequence joins TRBV5-1 and TRBJ2-1, with TRBD1 matching 7 bases. Germline loops: CDR1 SGHRS, CDR2 YFSETQ. Trimming at V came to 2 bases and at J to 3 bases, leaving 17 bases not matched to a gene. This CDR3 has 19 residues.

This chain uses TRBV4-1 with TRBJ2-7; D gene uncertain. Germline CDR1 and CDR2: MGHRA and YSYEKL. V shed 0 bases and J shed 6 bases, with 12 bases lying between them. The CDR3 has 14 amino acids. CDR3 bases: TGCGCCAGCAGCCAAGATATTAGTCAGGCCGAGCAGTACTTC. Translating gives CASSQDISQAEQYF.

V gene TRBV4-1 combines with J gene TRBJ2-1, with 9 bases matching TRBD2. The CDR3 length is 16 residues. V lost 2 bases, J lost 5 bases, and 7 bases stayed unmatched. The germline V gene encodes CDR1 MGHRA and CDR2 YSYEKL. CDR3 sequence (DNA): TGCGCCAGCAGCCAACCTCTAGCGGGACGACACAATGAGCAGTTCTTC. Translated, it gives CASSQPLAGRHNEQFF.